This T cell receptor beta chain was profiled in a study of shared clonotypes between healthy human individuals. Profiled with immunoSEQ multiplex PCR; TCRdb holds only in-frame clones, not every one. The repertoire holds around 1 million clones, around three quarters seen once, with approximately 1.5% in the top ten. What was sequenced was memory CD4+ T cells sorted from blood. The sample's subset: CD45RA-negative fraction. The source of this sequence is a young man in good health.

This CDR3 reads CAISESTARGTGELFF. CDR3 bases: TGTGCCATCAGTGAGTCGACAGCGCGGGGCACCGGGGAGCTGTTTTTT. This chain connects TRBV10-3 to TRBJ2-2, with D perhaps TRBD2 (6 bases). V was cut by 0 bases and J by 4 bases, with 12 bases left in between. Germline CDR1 reads ENHRY; CDR2 reads SYGVKD. There are 16 residues in the CDR3.